The 26 T cell receptor beta chains presented below share a single source sample, sequenced in a study of response to subunit inactivated influenza vaccine. TCRdb analysed the RT-PCR reads with MiXCR anew, one entry per CDR3 protein. The table lists 590,000 or so distinct CDR3 sequences, around 15% of them singletons. This specimen consisted of PBMCs from blood, obtained 14 to 15 days before vaccination. The receptors shown here come from a man between 50 and 59 years old who received an inactivated influenza vaccine.

The chain uses TRBV29-1 and TRBJ2-4; D ambiguous. Trimming pared 3 bases from V and 8 bases from J, leaving 23 bases between. The CDR3 totals 16 residues. Germline V gene lookup returns CDR1 SQVTM and CDR2 ANQGSEA. Here the CDR3 reads CSVEGGQTSGIYIQYF. In nucleotides, the CDR3 is TGCAGCGTTGAGGGTGGGCAGACCAGTGGGATATACATTCAGTACTTC.

This chain links TRBV5-1 with TRBJ2-6; weak D call: TRBD1 (7 bases). CDR3 size: 16 residues. Germline assignment: CDR1 SGHRS and CDR2 YFSETQ. Trimming stripped 2 bases from V and 4 bases from J, with 13 bases between. The CDR3 protein is CASSLWRDSGANVLTF. For the CDR3, the DNA is TGCGCCAGCAGCTTATGGAGGGACAGCGGGGCCAACGTCCTGACTTTC.

The chain carries TRBV24-1 and TRBJ1-1; D remains ambiguous. The CDR3 covers 13 residues. Germline V gene sequence: CDR1 KGHDR, CDR2 SFDVKD. V dropped 1 base and J dropped 4 bases, with 6 bases sitting between them. CDR3 residues: CATSDFGRTEAFF. The CDR3 bases are TGTGCCACCAGTGATTTTGGTCGCACTGAAGCTTTCTTT.

The chain recombines TRBV11-2 with TRBJ2-3, with a tentative D call TRBD1 (6 bases). The germline V gene encodes CDR1 SGHAT and CDR2 FQNNGV. CDR3 length: 15 amino acids. The germline V and J ends were trimmed by 5 bases and 0 bases, with 12 bases remaining between them. The CDR3: CASSTWTASTDTQYF. DNA for the CDR3: TGTGCCAGCAGCACATGGACAGCGAGCACAGATACGCAGTATTTT.

This rearrangement joins TRBV5-1 to TRBJ2-1, with 7 bases matching TRBD1. Germline trimming cut 4 bases from V and 7 bases from J; bases unmatched to any gene: 5. This CDR3 is 13 amino acids long. Germline lookup yields CDR1 SGHRS and CDR2 YFSETQ. CDR3 bases: TGCGCCAGCAGCCAGGGGGTAGAGAATGAGCAGTTCTTC. It translates to CASSQGVENEQFF.

The chain employs TRBV5-5 and TRBJ2-3; perhaps TRBD2 as D (6 bases). The V and J ends lost 4 bases and 0 bases respectively, with 15 bases between them. This CDR3 contains 16 residues. The germline CDR1 and CDR2 sequences are SGHKS and YYEKEE (reference sequence). This CDR3 is CASSLLAGLSTDTQYF. DNA for the CDR3: TGTGCCAGCAGCCTTTTGGCGGGGTTAAGCACAGATACGCAGTATTTT.

For this clonotype: The germline gene is not matched at one end of the junction; a read error may be the cause. CDR3 protein: CASSLSWRDTIAF. CDR3 DNA: TGTGCCAGCAGTTTGTCTTGGCGGGACACTATCGCTTTC. This rearrangement joins TRBV12-3 or TRBV12-4 to TRBJ1-2; a possible D gene is TRBD1 (6 bases). This CDR3 spans 13 amino acids.

This clonotype was detected only a few times. The chain employs TRBV9 and TRBJ1-1; D is uncertain. Between the trimmed V and J ends, which lost 0 bases and 3 bases, there was a span of 9 bases. The CDR3 has 14 residues. Per the germline V gene, CDR1 is SGDLS and CDR2 is YYNGEE. CDR3 sequence reads: CASSVVAGDTEAFF. The CDR3 DNA reads TGTGCCAGCAGCGTAGTTGCGGGAGACACTGAAGCTTTCTTT.

Many counts were recorded for this clonotype. This chain connects TRBV20-1 to TRBJ1-1, with 10 bases matching TRBD1. The CDR3 sequence is 14 residues long. V was clipped by 5 bases and J by 5 bases; unmatched bases: 8. The germline gives CDR1 DFQATT, CDR2 SNEGSKA (reference sequence). The CDR3 spells CSALSGTGATEAFF. The CDR3 DNA reads TGCAGTGCTCTATCCGGGACAGGGGCAACTGAAGCTTTCTTT.

This clonotype turned up a few times. The chain is built from TRBV7-9 and TRBJ1-4; D call uncertain. The germline V gene encodes CDR1 SEHNR and CDR2 FQNEAQ (reference sequence). V dropped 4 bases and J dropped 3 bases, with 12 bases sitting between them. This CDR3 region has 15 residues. CDR3 amino acids: CASSSSVVANEKLFF. CDR3 DNA: TGTGCCAGCAGCTCATCAGTCGTAGCTAATGAAAAACTGTTTTTT.

This clonotype was found many times. The gene calls are TRBV27 and TRBJ2-1; TRBD1 aligns across 8 bases. With 4 bases clipped from V and 6 bases from J, the junction kept 11 bases outside the gene matches. This CDR3 comprises 16 residues. CDR1 MNHEY and CDR2 SMNVEV come from the germline V gene (reference sequence). CDR3 sequence reads: CASSSLGQGGFNEQFF. The CDR3, as DNA: TGTGCCAGCAGTTCCCTAGGACAGGGTGGGTTCAATGAGCAGTTCTTC.

This clonotype was counted at least ten times. V is TRBV4-3 and J is TRBJ1-1; no firm D call. The germline V and J ends were trimmed by 4 bases and 4 bases, with 16 bases remaining between them. Germline V gene data show CDR1 as LGHNA and CDR2 as YSLEER. There are 15 residues in the CDR3. Here the CDR3 DNA reads TGCGCCAGCAGCCTAGCGGTGGGCTCCGGCACTGAAGCTTTCTTT. This translates into CASSLAVGSGTEAFF.

This clonotype was seen more than once but under ten times. The chain recombines TRBV5-1 with TRBJ2-7; D assignment may be TRBD1 or TRBD2 (6 bases each). The CDR3 consists of 15 residues. Trimming took 3 bases from V and 5 from J, leaving 18 bases between them. CDR1 and CDR2 from the germline V gene are SGHRS and YFSETQ. The CDR3 region is CASSSPPTGADEQYF. The CDR3 bases are TGCGCCAGCAGCTCGCCCCCCACGGGGGCTGACGAGCAGTACTTC.

This rearrangement joins TRBV4-1 to TRBJ2-3; D remains ambiguous. This CDR3 contains 14 residues. V dropped 0 bases and J dropped 6 bases, with 10 bases sitting between them. Germline CDR1 is MGHRA and CDR2 is YSYEKL. The CDR3 region has the DNA TGCGCCAGCAGCCAAGAAGGGTTGCGGGATACGCAGTATTTT. As protein: CASSQEGLRDTQYF.

This clonotype was picked up a small number of times. This chain links TRBV20-1 with TRBJ2-7; 8 bases fit TRBD1. This CDR3 region has 12 residues. The germline V gene encodes CDR1 DFQATT and CDR2 SNEGSKA (reference sequence). After removal of 6 bases from V and 6 bases from J, the junction contained 7 bases not matched to a gene. The CDR3 DNA sequence: TGCAGTGCCACGCAGGGGGCGGGCGAGCAGTACTTC. It codes for CSATQGAGEQYF.

The chain employs TRBV20-1 and TRBJ2-3; 9 bases align to TRBD1. Per the germline V gene, CDR1 is DFQATT and CDR2 is SNEGSKA (reference sequence). The J segment lost 4 bases and the V segment lost 6 bases, leaving 8 bases of the junction unmatched. This CDR3 contains 14 residues. The CDR3 spells CSAHGTGKADTQYF. For the CDR3, the DNA is TGCAGTGCCCACGGGACAGGGAAGGCAGATACGCAGTATTTT.

The chain recombines TRBV7-2 with TRBJ2-3; D remains unclear. Trimming removed 5 bases from V and 6 bases from J, with 12 bases in between. Germline CDR1 SGHTA, CDR2 FQGNSA. The CDR3 runs 13 residues. This CDR3 reads CASSVSRLDTQYF. The CDR3 region has the DNA TGTGCCAGCAGCGTTTCACGTTTGGATACGCAGTATTTT.

This clonotype turned up a few times. The chain joins TRBV10-3 to TRBJ2-3; 10 bases align to TRBD2. Germline values: CDR1 ENHRY, CDR2 SYGVKD. Trimming cost V 6 bases and J 4 bases; bases outside gene matches: 4. The CDR3 length is 14 residues. This CDR3 reads CAIRTSGTPDTQYF. CDR3 nucleotide sequence: TGTGCCATCAGAACTAGCGGGACCCCAGATACGCAGTATTTT.

This clonotype turned up a few times. The chain couples TRBV7-6 to TRBJ2-7; D is possibly TRBD1 (5 bases). V dropped 6 bases and J dropped 7 bases, with 10 bases sitting between them. This CDR3 has 11 amino acids. Germline lookup yields CDR1 SGHVS and CDR2 FNYEAQ. DNA of the CDR3: TGTGCCAGCAGGGGGCTGAGGGAGCAGTACTTC. Its translation is CASRGLREQYF.

The genes are TRBV5-1 and TRBJ2-7, with 10 bases matching TRBD2. CDR3 length: 17 amino acids. Germline V CDR1 and CDR2: SGHRS, YFSETQ. V was pared by 0 bases and J by 3 bases, with 9 bases of the junction left unmatched. The CDR3 nucleotides are TGCGCCAGCAGCTTGGCCAATCTAGCGGGGGCGAACTACGAGCAGTACTTC. It is translated as CASSLANLAGANYEQYF.

This clonotype was seen more than once but under ten times. The chain recombines TRBV7-9 with TRBJ2-3; D not certain. Germline lookup yields CDR1 SEHNR and CDR2 FQNEAQ (reference sequence). The CDR3 consists of 17 residues. Trimming left V 2 bases short and J 1 base short, with 16 bases between. The CDR3 DNA is TGTGCCAGCAGCTTAACGTCCCCGGTCCTTGGCACAGATACGCAGTATTTT. It translates to CASSLTSPVLGTDTQYF.

This clonotype has a handful of counts. V is TRBV11-3 and J is TRBJ2-7, with D hard to call. Trimming cost V 0 bases and J 4 bases, with 7 bases left between them. Per the germline V gene, CDR1 is SGHNT and CDR2 is YENEEA. This CDR3 is 13 amino acids long. The CDR3 coding sequence is TGTGCCAGCAGCTTAGAGGACGGATACGAGCAGTACTTC. As protein: CASSLEDGYEQYF.

In its sample, this clonotype was seen a few times. CDR3: CASSLLVTWGTEAFF. The CDR3 DNA follows: TGTGCCAGCAGTTTATTGGTGACATGGGGCACTGAAGCTTTCTTT. The chain uses TRBV28 and TRBJ1-1, with no clear D. CDR3 length: 15 residues. Deletions cut 1 base from V and 4 bases from J, with 13 bases between. CDR1 is MDHEN, CDR2 SYDVKM, per germline.

The chain links TRBV29-1 to TRBJ2-1; 12 nucleotides match TRBD2. The germline CDR1 and CDR2 sequences are SQVTM and ANQGSEA. V shed 0 bases, J shed 8 bases, and the junction held 11 bases outside the gene matches. This CDR3 is built from 17 residues. The CDR3 sequence is CSVEDPKTSGSMDEQFF. CDR3 DNA: TGCAGCGTTGAAGATCCAAAGACTAGCGGGAGTATGGATGAGCAGTTCTTC.

This chain uses TRBV4-1 with TRBJ2-3; D unclear. The CDR3 is 13 residues long. Trimming took off 2 bases at V and 6 bases at J, with 9 bases between the two ends. Germline values: CDR1 MGHRA, CDR2 YSYEKL. The CDR3 sequence: CASSQQRVDTQYF. The CDR3, as DNA: TGCGCCAGCAGCCAACAACGGGTTGATACGCAGTATTTT.

The rearrangement joins TRBV7-2 to TRBJ2-5; no clear D gene. The germline V gene encodes CDR1 SGHTA and CDR2 FQGNSA. The V gene lost 5 bases and the J gene lost 5 bases, with 15 bases spanning the gap. This CDR3 comprises 14 residues. The CDR3 region is CASSPRPRVETQYF. CDR3 DNA: TGTGCCAGCAGCCCTCGACCTCGGGTCGAGACCCAGTACTTC. Full variable domain (missing parts from reference TRBV7-2 and TRBJ2-5): GAGVSQSPSNKVTEKGKDVELRCDPISGHTALYWYRQSLGQGLEFLIYFQGNSAPDKSGLPSDRFSAERTGGSVSTLTIQRTQQEDSAVYLCASSPRPRVETQYFGPGTRLLVL.